These 16 T cell receptor beta chains were sequenced from one sample in a study of shared clonotypes between healthy human individuals. The repertoire was sequenced with immunoSEQ multiplex PCR; TCRdb's copy has only in-frame clones and lacks some. The sample holds 850,000 to 1,200,000 clones, roughly 75% seen once. The specimen was memory CD4+ T cells sorted from blood. Subset specified: CD45RA-negative fraction. These receptors were obtained from a man younger than 35 in good health.

This chain joins TRBV19 and TRBJ2-6; either TRBD1 or TRBD2 may fit D (7 bases each). CDR1 is LNHDA, CDR2 SQIVND, per germline (reference sequence). This CDR3 is 17 amino acids long. Trimming left V 1 base short and J 0 bases short, with 10 bases between. CDR3 bases: TGTGCCAGTAGTATAGGCAGGGGGGGCTCTGGGGCCAACGTCCTGACTTTC. It translates to CASSIGRGGSGANVLTF.

In its sample, this clone was seen a few times. This sequence joins TRBV20-1 and TRBJ1-1; D is undetermined. This CDR3 spans 11 amino acids. Germline loops: CDR1 DFQATT, CDR2 SNEGSKA (reference sequence). Trimming took off 3 bases at V and 6 bases at J, with 8 bases between the two ends. The chain's CDR3 is CSASNRAEAFF. The DNA for the CDR3 is TGCAGTGCTAGCAATAGGGCTGAAGCTTTCTTT.

This clone was observed a handful of times. The chain employs TRBV2 and TRBJ1-4; 8 bases are a match to TRBD1. Germline lookup yields CDR1 SNHLY and CDR2 FYNNEI. V trimming: 5 bases; J trimming: 15 bases; junction bases outside the gene matches: 8. The CDR3 covers 12 residues. The CDR3, as DNA: TGTGCCAGCAGTCAGTACCCGGGACAGGTGTTTTTT. Translation: CASSQYPGQVFF.

The table lists this clone with many counts. Compared with germline, one end of the junction differs, possibly owing to a read error. V and J are TRBV7-7 and TRBJ1-2, with 9 bases lining up with TRBD1. This CDR3 has 13 amino acids. Germline assignment: CDR1 SSHAT and CDR2 FNYEAQ (reference sequence). CDR3 sequence reads: CASSLGQGNGYTF. The DNA for the CDR3 is TGTGCTAGCAGCCTTGGACAGGGGAATGGCTACACCTTC.

The chain has TRBV6-6 and TRBJ1-1, with D possibly TRBD1 on 5 matching bases. The ends were cut back, 2 bases at V and 1 base at J, with 14 bases in the middle. The CDR3 runs to 16 residues. From germline, CDR1 is MNHNY and CDR2 SVGAGI (reference sequence). CDR3 amino acids: CASSYGSGLSNTEAFF. The CDR3 nucleotides are TGTGCCAGCAGTTACGGGTCAGGGCTTTCGAACACTGAAGCTTTCTTT.

This clone was picked up one time. The chain combines TRBV6-1 with TRBJ1-2; a possible D gene is TRBD1 (5 bases). This CDR3 has 13 residues. CDR1 and CDR2 (germline): MNHNS, SASEGT. V lost 7 bases to trimming and J lost 8 bases, with 17 bases between them. CDR3 nucleotide sequence: TGTGCCAGCACCACGAGGGGAAAAGGAGGCTACACCTTC. Its translation: CASTTRGKGGYTF.

This clone was counted only a few times. An end of the junction differs from the germline gene, which may be a read error. V usage is TRBV7-7 and J usage is TRBJ2-1, with 8 bases that match TRBD2. The CDR3 is 14 amino acids. Germline V gene data show CDR1 as SSHAT and CDR2 as FNYEAQ (reference sequence). DNA of the CDR3: TGTGCTAGCAGCCCGGGGGGGGTCCACAATGAGCAGTTCTTC. Translation: CASSPGGVHNEQFF.

CDR3 in amino acids: CAWSPLLGNTEAFF. DNA for the CDR3: TGTGCCTGGAGTCCTCTTCTGGGGAACACTGAAGCTTTCTTT. This chain joins TRBV30 and TRBJ1-1; D uncertain. Germline loops: CDR1 GTSNPN, CDR2 SVGIG (reference sequence). V dropped 2 bases and J dropped 1 base, with 11 bases sitting between them. This CDR3 has 14 amino acids.

The genes are TRBV6-1 and TRBJ1-6, with D uncertain. The CDR3 runs to 14 residues. Germline lookup yields CDR1 MNHNS and CDR2 SASEGT. Trimming took off 4 bases at V and 6 bases at J, with 10 bases between the two ends. The CDR3 DNA follows: TGTGCCAGCAGTGTTCTTCCCCTTAATTCACCCCTCCACTTT. Its translation is CASSVLPLNSPLHF.

V gene TRBV6-5 combines with J gene TRBJ2-3; weak D call: TRBD1 (5 bases). The germline CDR1 and CDR2 sequences are MNHEY and SVGAGI. Trimming removed 8 bases at V and 4 bases at J, with 7 bases between. The CDR3 is 11 residues long. The CDR3 region has the DNA TGTGCCAGCTGGACACCAGATACGCAGTATTTT. Amino acids: CASWTPDTQYF.

J is TRBJ2-1 and V is TRBV6-5; 11 bases are shared with TRBD2. The V segment lost 11 bases and the J segment 5 bases; nucleotides outside the gene matches: 5. This CDR3 is built from 13 residues. Germline V gene sequence: CDR1 MNHEY, CDR2 SVGAGI. The CDR3, as DNA: TGTGCCGCCGGGACTAGCGGTAACAATGAGCAGTTCTTC. Protein product: CAAGTSGNNEQFF.

This sequence joins TRBV6-5 and TRBJ2-1; a weak D match, TRBD1 (5 bases). V gave up 0 bases and J gave up 3 bases, with 9 bases separating them. The CDR3 is 15 residues long. Germline assignment: CDR1 MNHEY and CDR2 SVGAGI. The CDR3 region is CASSYSGPNYNEQFF. The CDR3 coding sequence is TGTGCCAGCAGTTACTCGGGGCCCAACTACAATGAGCAGTTCTTC.

This clone was recorded at least ten times. The CDR3 loop is CASSELGNSPLHF. The CDR3 coding sequence is TGTGCCAGCAGTGAACTTGGGAATTCACCCCTCCACTTT. This chain joins TRBV6-1 and TRBJ1-6; D is unclear. The CDR3 consists of 13 residues. From germline, CDR1 is MNHNS and CDR2 SASEGT. Trimming took off 2 bases at V and 7 bases at J, with 6 bases between the two ends.

V gene TRBV4-1 combines with J gene TRBJ1-1; D unresolved. This CDR3 spans 15 amino acids. From germline, CDR1 is MGHRA and CDR2 YSYEKL. The germline V and J ends were trimmed by 2 bases and 3 bases, with 13 bases remaining between them. The CDR3 coding sequence is TGCGCCAGCAGCCAACCGGACGCCGCATACACTGAAGCTTTCTTT. Translated, it gives CASSQPDAAYTEAFF.

J is TRBJ2-3 and V is TRBV7-2; D call uncertain. Germline V gene lookup returns CDR1 SGHTA and CDR2 FQGNSA. V was trimmed by 3 bases and J by 6 bases, leaving 10 bases between them. CDR3 length: 13 residues. CDR3 DNA: TGTGCCAGCAGCTTCCCCAGTCTGGATACGCAGTATTTT. It encodes CASSFPSLDTQYF.

The gene calls are TRBV5-1 and TRBJ2-5, with TRBD2 matching over 7 bases. V lost 1 base and J lost 5; bases outside the gene matches: 5. This CDR3 is 14 amino acids long. The germline gives CDR1 SGHRS, CDR2 YFSETQ. In DNA, the CDR3 is TGCGCCAGCAGCTTGCGCGGGGGTGGGGAGACCCAGTACTTC. The encoded protein is CASSLRGGGETQYF.